This TCR beta chain comes out of a study of T-cell reconstitution after alpha-beta-depleted transplantation in children. Researchers prepared the TCRbeta library using unique molecular identifiers, the study reports. MiXCR, applied by TCRdb to the PCR reads, yields one record per CDR3 protein. The sample has about 130,000 distinct CDR3 sequences, more than 9.5% seen once. CDR1 and CDR2 from the germline V gene are GTSNPN and SVGIG (reference sequence). This CDR3 is 13 amino acids long. The V gene end was trimmed by 0 bases and the J gene end by 5 bases; junction bases not matched to a gene: 3. Study findings and constraints: One year after transplant, T-cell counts and diversity came mostly from newly produced T cells. Two months or so post-transplant, alpha-beta T cells reportedly derived from several hundred expanded graft clones. Surviving recipient T cells and thymic progenitors underlay high day-60 TCRbeta diversity in some patients.

On this clonotype itself: Its antigen is undetermined.

This clonotype was obtained from a girl less than two years old who had a stem cell transplant for combined immunodeficiency, so the T cells may come from the graft donor. This chain links TRBV30 with TRBJ2-5; 7 bases line up with TRBD2. This specimen was PBMCs, mostly from graft donor cells, taken 180 days after TCRalphabeta/CD19-depleted stem cell transplant. CDR3 in amino acids: CAWSVLGGETQYF. As DNA, the CDR3 is TGTGCCTGGAGTGTACTCGGGGGGGAGACCCAGTACTTC.